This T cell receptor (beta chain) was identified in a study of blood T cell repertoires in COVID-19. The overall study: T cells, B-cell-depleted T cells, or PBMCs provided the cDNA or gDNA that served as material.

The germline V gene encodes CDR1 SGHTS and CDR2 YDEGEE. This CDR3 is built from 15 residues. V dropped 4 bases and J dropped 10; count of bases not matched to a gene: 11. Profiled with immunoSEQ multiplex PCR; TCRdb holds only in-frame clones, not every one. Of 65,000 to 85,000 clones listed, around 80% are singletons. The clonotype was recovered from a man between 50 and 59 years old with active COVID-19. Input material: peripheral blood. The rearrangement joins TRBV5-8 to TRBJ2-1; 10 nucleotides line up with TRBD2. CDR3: CASSRTSGARGEQFF. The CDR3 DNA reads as TGTGCCAGCAGCCGTACTAGCGGGGCTCGGGGGGAGCAGTTCTTC. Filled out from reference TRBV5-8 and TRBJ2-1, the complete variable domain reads EAGVTQSPTHLIKTRGQQATLRCSPISGHTSVYWYQQALGLGLQFLLWYDEGEERNRGNFPPRFSGRQFPNYSSELNVNALELEDSALYLCASSRTSGARGEQFFGPGTRLTVL.